This TCR beta chain was identified during a study of blood T cell repertoires in COVID-19. Study-level information: Collection of acute and convalescent COVID-19 samples took place in the United States, Italy and Spain. T cells, B-cell-depleted T cells, or PBMCs provided the cDNA or gDNA that served as material.

Source study methods: Amplification of reference gene primers was used by the study to estimate nucleated cell counts. Method: immunoSEQ multiplex PCR; TCRdb's copy keeps in-frame clones and lacks some. V and J calls and clone size are copied from that table; D and trimming were computed from the DNA. The data hold 80,000 to 95,000 clones, with around 86% observed a single time. Germline CDR1 MDHEN, CDR2 SYDVKM. CDR3 size: 15 residues. V dropped 5 bases and J dropped 4; count of bases not matched to a gene: 7. The source is a man in his fifties or sixties with active or convalescent COVID-19. This chain joins TRBV28 and TRBJ1-2; 10 bases line up with TRBD1. What was sequenced was peripheral blood. The CDR3 DNA follows: TGTGCCAGCAGTCCCGGACAGGGGGGTGTCTATGGCTACACCTTC. Translation gives CASSPGQGGVYGYTF.